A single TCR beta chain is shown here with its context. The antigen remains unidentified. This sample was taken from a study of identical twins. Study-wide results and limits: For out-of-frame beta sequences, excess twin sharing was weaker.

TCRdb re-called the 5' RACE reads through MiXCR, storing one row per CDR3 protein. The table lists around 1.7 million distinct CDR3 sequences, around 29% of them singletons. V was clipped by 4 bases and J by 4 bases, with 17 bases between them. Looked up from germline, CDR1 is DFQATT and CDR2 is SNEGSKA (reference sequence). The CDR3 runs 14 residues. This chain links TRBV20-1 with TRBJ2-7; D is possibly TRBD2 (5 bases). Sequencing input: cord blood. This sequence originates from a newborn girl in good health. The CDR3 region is CSATLPGSRYEQYF. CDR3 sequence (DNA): TGCAGTGCTACTCTGCCGGGGTCAAGGTACGAGCAGTACTTC.